The T cell receptor beta chain under discussion was sequenced for a study of cytomegalovirus exposure and HLA in healthy donors. Study findings and constraints: Among the CMV-associated chains, a few were confirmed in vitro as specific for CMV antigens.

Concerning this clone: What it binds is unknown.

Though probably carrying unrecorded immune exposures, donors were nominally healthy at sampling. PCR was performed using 60 Vbeta and 13 Jbeta primers. TCRdb's copy holds only in-frame clones and misses some; the assay was immunoSEQ multiplex PCR. The sample consists of a few hundred thousand clones, around 80% of them appearing once. The CDR3 is 12 residues long. The germline CDR1 and CDR2 sequences are MNHNY and SVGAGI (reference sequence). Trimming at V came to 10 bases and at J to 9 bases, leaving 7 bases not matched to a gene. This receptor was taken from a girl aged 2 to 10 in good health and CMV-seronegative. Sequencing was performed on PBMCs. This chain links TRBV6-6 with TRBJ2-7; 12 bases are shared with TRBD2. CDR3 DNA sequence: TGTGCCACCCTAGCGGGAGGGCCGGGGCAGTACTTC. Residues: CATLAGGPGQYF.